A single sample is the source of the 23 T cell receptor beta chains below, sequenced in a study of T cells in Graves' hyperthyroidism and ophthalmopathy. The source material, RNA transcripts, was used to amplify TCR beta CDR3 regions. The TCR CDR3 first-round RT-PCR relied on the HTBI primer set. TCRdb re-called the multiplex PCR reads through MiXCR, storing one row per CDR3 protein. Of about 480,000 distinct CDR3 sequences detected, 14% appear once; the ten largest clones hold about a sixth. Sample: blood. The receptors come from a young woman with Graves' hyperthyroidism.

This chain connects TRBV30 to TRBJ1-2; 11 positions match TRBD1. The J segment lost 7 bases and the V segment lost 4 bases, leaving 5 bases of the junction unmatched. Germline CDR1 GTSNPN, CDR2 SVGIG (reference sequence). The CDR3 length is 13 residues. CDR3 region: CAWIRDRGFGYTF. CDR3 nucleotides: TGTGCCTGGATCCGGGACAGGGGGTTTGGCTACACCTTC.

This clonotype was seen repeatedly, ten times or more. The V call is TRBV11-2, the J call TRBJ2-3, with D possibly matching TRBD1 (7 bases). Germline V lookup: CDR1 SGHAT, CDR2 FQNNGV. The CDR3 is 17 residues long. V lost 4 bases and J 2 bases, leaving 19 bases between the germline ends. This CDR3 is CASSSGGWDGDTDTQYF. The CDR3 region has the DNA TGTGCCAGCAGCTCAGGGGGGTGGGACGGAGACACAGATACGCAGTATTTT.

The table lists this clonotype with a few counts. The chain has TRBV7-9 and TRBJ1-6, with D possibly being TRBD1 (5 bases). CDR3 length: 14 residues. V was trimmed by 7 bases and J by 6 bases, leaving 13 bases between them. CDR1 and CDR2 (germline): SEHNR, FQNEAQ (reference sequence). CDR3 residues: CASNKGRSNSPLHF. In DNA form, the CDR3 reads TGTGCCAGCAATAAGGGGCGGAGTAATTCACCCCTCCACTTT.

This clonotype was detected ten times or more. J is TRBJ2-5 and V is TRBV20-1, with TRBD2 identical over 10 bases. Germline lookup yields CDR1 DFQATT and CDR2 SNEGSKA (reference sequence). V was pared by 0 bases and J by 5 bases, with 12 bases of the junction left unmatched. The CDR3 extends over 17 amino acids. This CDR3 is CSAREIWSSGGSETQYF. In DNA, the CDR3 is TGCAGTGCTAGAGAGATCTGGTCTAGCGGGGGATCGGAGACCCAGTACTTC.

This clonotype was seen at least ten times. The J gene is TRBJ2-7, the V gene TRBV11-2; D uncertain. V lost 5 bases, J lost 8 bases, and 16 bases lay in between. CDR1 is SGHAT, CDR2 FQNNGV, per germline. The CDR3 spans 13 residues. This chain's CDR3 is CASSVVESLQQYV. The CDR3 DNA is TGTGCCAGCAGCGTCGTCGAGTCTCTCCAGCAGTACGTC.

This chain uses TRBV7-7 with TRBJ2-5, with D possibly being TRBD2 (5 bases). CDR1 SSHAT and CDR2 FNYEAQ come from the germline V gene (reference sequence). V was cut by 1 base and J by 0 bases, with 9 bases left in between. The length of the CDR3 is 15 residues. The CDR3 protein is CASSLVWRDQETQYF. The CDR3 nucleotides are TGTGCCAGCAGCTTAGTTTGGCGGGACCAAGAGACCCAGTACTTC.

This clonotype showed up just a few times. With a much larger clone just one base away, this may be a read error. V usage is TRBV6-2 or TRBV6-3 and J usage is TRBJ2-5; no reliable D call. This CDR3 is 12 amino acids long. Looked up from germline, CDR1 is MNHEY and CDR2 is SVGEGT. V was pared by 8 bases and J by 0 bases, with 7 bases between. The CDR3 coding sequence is TGTGCCAGCGGCCGGAACCAAGAGACCCAGTACTTC. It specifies CASGRNQETQYF.

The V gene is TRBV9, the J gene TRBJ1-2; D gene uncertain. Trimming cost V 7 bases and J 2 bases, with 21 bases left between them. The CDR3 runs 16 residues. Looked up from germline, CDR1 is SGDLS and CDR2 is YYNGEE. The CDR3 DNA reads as TGTGCCAGCGAATCCGTGGTTAAGGGTAGGAACTATGGCTACACCTTC. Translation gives CASESVVKGRNYGYTF.

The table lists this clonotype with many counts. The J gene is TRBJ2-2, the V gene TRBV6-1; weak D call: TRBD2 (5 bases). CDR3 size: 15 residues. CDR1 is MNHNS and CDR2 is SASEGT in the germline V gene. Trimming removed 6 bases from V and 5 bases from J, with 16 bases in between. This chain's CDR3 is CASRSTSWITGELFF. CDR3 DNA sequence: TGTGCCAGCAGAAGTACTAGTTGGATTACCGGGGAGCTGTTTTTT.

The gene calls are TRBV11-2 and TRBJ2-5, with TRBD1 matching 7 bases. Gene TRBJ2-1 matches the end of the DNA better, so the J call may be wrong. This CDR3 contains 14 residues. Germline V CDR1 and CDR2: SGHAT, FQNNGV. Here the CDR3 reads CASSRDRAQETQFF. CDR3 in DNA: TGTGCCAGCAGTCGAGACAGGGCCCAAGAGACCCAGTTCTTC.

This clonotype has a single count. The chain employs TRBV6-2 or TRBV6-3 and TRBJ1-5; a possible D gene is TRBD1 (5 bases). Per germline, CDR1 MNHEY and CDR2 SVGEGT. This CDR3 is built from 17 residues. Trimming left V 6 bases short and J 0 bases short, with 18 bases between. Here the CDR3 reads CASSQDAREYSNQPQHF. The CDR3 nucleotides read TGTGCCAGCAGCCAAGATGCCAGGGAATATAGCAATCAGCCCCAGCATTTT.

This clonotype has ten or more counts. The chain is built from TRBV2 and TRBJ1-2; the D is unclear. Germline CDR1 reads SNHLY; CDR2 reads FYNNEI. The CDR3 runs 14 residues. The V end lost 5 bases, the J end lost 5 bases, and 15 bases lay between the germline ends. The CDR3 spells CASSYSANSYGYTF. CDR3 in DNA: TGTGCCAGCAGTTATTCAGCGAACTCTTATGGCTACACCTTC.

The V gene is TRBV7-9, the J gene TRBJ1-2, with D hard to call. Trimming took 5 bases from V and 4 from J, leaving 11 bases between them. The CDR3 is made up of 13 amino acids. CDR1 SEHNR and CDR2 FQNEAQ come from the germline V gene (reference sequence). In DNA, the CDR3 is TGTGCCAGCAGCCCACCCGACGGCTATGGCTACACCTTC. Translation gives CASSPPDGYGYTF.

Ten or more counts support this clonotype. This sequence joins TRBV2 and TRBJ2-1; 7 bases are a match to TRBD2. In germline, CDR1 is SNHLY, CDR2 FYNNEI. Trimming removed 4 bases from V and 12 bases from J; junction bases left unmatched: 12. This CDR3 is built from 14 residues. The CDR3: CASSGTSGGLGQFF. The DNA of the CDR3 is TGTGCCAGCAGTGGGACTAGTGGGGGTCTCGGGCAGTTCTTC.

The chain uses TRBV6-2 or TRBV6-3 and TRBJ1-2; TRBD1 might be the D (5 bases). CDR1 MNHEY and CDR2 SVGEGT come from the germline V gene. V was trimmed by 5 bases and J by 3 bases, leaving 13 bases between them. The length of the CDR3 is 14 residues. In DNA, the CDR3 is TGTGCCAGCAGTCCTATGACAGTTTACTATGGCTACACCTTC. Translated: CASSPMTVYYGYTF.

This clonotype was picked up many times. The CDR3 region is CSVAAQGHYTF. The CDR3 DNA sequence: TGCAGCGTTGCGGCGCAGGGGCACTACACCTTC. The chain uses TRBV29-1 and TRBJ1-2, with D tentatively TRBD1 (6 bases). V was shortened by 4 bases and J by 10 bases, with 13 bases between the two germline ends. CDR3 size: 11 residues. CDR1 is SQVTM and CDR2 is ANQGSEA in the germline V gene.

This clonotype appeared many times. In nucleotides, the CDR3 is TGTGCCAGCAGAAGCCCTCCGAGGGGCAGGATCAACACCGGGGAGCTGTTTTTT. It translates to CASRSPPRGRINTGELFF. The chain links TRBV27 to TRBJ2-2; D could derive from TRBD1 or TRBD2 (5 bases each). Germline-derived CDR1 and CDR2 are MNHEY and SMNVEV (reference sequence). The CDR3 extends over 18 amino acids. V lost 6 bases and J 2 bases, leaving 22 bases between the germline ends.

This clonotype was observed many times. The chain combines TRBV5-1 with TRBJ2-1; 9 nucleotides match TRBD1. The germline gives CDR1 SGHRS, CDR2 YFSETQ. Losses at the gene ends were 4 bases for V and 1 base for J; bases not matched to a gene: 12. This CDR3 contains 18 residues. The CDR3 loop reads CASSAPGQGLPSYNEQFF. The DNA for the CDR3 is TGCGCCAGCAGCGCCCCCGGACAGGGGCTCCCATCCTACAATGAGCAGTTCTTC.

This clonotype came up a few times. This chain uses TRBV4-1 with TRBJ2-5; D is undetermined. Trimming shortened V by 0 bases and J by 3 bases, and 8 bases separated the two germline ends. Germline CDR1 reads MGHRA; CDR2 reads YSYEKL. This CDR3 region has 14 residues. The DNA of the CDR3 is TGCGCCAGCAGCCAAGATCCTGGGAAAGAGACCCAGTACTTC. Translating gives CASSQDPGKETQYF.

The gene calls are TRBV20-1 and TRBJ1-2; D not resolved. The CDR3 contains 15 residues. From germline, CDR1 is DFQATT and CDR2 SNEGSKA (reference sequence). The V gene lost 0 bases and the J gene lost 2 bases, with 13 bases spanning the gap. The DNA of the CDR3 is TGCAGTGCTAGAGATCAAGTAAGGTGGAACTATGGCTACACCTTC. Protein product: CSARDQVRWNYGYTF.

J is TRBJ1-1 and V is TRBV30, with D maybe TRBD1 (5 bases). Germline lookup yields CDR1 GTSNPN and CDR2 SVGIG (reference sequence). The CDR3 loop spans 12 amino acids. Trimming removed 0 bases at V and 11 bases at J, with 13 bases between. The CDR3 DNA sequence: TGTGCCTGGAGTGTAAGACCGGGACGGGCTTTCTTT. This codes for CAWSVRPGRAFF.

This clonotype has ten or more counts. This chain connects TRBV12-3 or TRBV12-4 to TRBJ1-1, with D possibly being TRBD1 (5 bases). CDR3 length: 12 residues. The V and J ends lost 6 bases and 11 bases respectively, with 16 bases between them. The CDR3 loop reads CASSGTGGRAFF. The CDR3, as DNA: TGTGCCAGCAGCGGGACCGGAGGAAGGGCTTTCTTT.

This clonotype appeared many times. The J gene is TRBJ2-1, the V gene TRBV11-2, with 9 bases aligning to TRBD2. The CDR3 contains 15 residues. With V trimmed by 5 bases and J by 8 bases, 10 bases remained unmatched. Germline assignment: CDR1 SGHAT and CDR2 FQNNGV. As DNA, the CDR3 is TGTGCCAGCAGCCGACTCGCGGGAGGGTCCCATGAGCAGTTCTTC. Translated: CASSRLAGGSHEQFF.